Below, 2 T cell receptor beta chains from the same sample are listed, as sequenced in a study of spatial heterogeneity in lung cancer. Time point reported: sample taken at primary tumor resection. The study sequenced unsorted whole RNA from tumor, nontumor lung or frozen PBMC. TCRdb reprocessed the 5' RACE reads via MiXCR and lists one record per CDR3 protein. The table shows about 7,900 distinct CDR3 sequences, with roughly 4.8% occurring only once. Here the sequenced sample was PBMCs, taken at surgery. These receptors all stem from a male donor with early-stage non-small cell lung cancer.

This clonotype was recorded many times. This beta chain is an unintended read in a library built for alpha chains; its size means little. The chain joins TRBV10-3 to TRBJ1-5; TRBD1 agrees at 9 bases. Germline-derived CDR1 and CDR2 are ENHRY and SYGVKD. There are 13 residues in the CDR3. With 2 bases clipped from V and 7 bases from J, the junction kept 0 bases outside the gene matches. This chain's CDR3 is CAISEGQGQPQHF. The CDR3 nucleotides are TGTGCCATCAGTGAGGGACAGGGGCAGCCCCAGCATTTT.

The table lists this clonotype with many counts. This beta chain is off target for a library built for alpha chains, so its abundance means little. The gene calls are TRBV20-1 and TRBJ2-3; 11 bases are a match to TRBD2. The germline V gene has CDR1 DFQATT and CDR2 SNEGSKA (reference sequence). CDR3 size: 13 residues. The CDR3 loop is CSQGLAGPDTQYF. The CDR3 region has the DNA TGCAGCCAAGGACTAGCGGGCCCAGATACGCAGTATTTT.